One sample yielded the 10 T cell receptor beta chains listed below, sequenced in a study of blood T cell repertoires in COVID-19. TCRdb keeps only in-frame clones here, not all; method: immunoSEQ multiplex PCR. In the table there are roughly 200,000 clones, about 88% of which are singletons. Input material: peripheral blood. These receptors originate from a man between 65 and 85 years old with acute or convalescent COVID-19.

The chain is built from TRBV7-6 and TRBJ2-7; 8 bases fit TRBD2. J was trimmed by 0 bases and V by 1 base; bases with no gene match: 5. This CDR3 has 16 residues. Germline CDR1 and CDR2: SGHVS and FNYEAQ. In DNA form, the CDR3 reads TGTGCCAGCAGCTTAGGTAGCGGGAAGAGCTCCTACGAGCAGTACTTC. It is translated as CASSLGSGKSSYEQYF.

About this clone: One end of the junction varies from germline; a read error may be responsible. The V and J genes are TRBV20-1 and TRBJ2-5, with TRBD2 as a possible D gene (6 bases). CDR1 is DFQATT and CDR2 is SNEGSKA in the germline V gene (reference sequence). The CDR3 contains 11 residues. DNA of the CDR3: TGCAGTGCAAGAGCGGGAGAGACCCAGTACTTC. Its translation is CSARAGETQYF.

This clone was seen once. One end of the junction does not line up with germline, which may come from a read error. CDR3 nucleotide sequence: TGTGCCAGCACCTTGCAGGATACGCAGTATTTT. This sequence encodes CASTLQDTQYF. The rearrangement links TRBV5-6 to TRBJ2-3; D is unresolved. CDR3 length equals 11 residues. The germline V gene has CDR1 SGHDT and CDR2 YYEEEE.

The DNA of the CDR3 is TGTGCCAGCAGTCTCCCTGCGAGGGAACAGCAGTACTTC. Translated: CASSLPAREQQYF. The chain recombines TRBV6-2 or TRBV6-3 with TRBJ2-7; possibly TRBD2 for D (5 bases). The germline CDR1 and CDR2 sequences are MNHEY and SVGEGT. Trimming pared 5 bases from V and 8 bases from J, leaving 16 bases between. The CDR3 is made up of 13 amino acids.

The chain couples TRBV27 to TRBJ1-1, with D tentatively TRBD1 (5 bases). From germline, CDR1 is MNHEY and CDR2 SMNVEV (reference sequence). V lost 2 bases to trimming and J lost 1 base, with 11 bases between them. This CDR3 is built from 15 residues. The CDR3 sequence: CASSLKPGQNTEAFF. The CDR3 coding sequence is TGTGCCAGCAGTTTAAAGCCAGGACAGAACACTGAAGCTTTCTTT.

The genes are TRBV27 and TRBJ2-1; D possibly corresponds to TRBD2 (6 bases). This CDR3 has 15 amino acids. Trimming shortened V by 4 bases and J by 6 bases, and 16 bases separated the two germline ends. CDR1 MNHEY and CDR2 SMNVEV come from the germline V gene (reference sequence). The CDR3 DNA reads TGTGCCAGCAGTTCTCAAATGACTAGTCTCAATGAGCAGTTCTTC. Its translation: CASSSQMTSLNEQFF.

This clone was detected many times. Germline is not matched at one junction end, which may reflect a read error. The genes are TRBV28 and TRBJ2-7; 10 nucleotides align to TRBD2. The CDR3 has 12 amino acids. Germline CDR1 is MDHEN and CDR2 is SYDVKM. The CDR3 DNA reads TGTGCCAGCAGAACTAGCGGGAACCCATCTGACTTC. As protein: CASRTSGNPSDF. Based on the CDR3 plus reference TRBV28 and TRBJ2-7, the full variable domain is DVKVTQSSRYLVKRTGEKVFLECVQDMDHENMFWYRQDPGLGLRLIYFSYDVKMKEKGDIPEGYSVSREKKERFSLILESASTNQTSMYLCASRTSGNPSDFGPGTRLTVT.

The chain combines TRBV7-8 with TRBJ1-6; no clear D. Looked up from germline, CDR1 is SGHVS and CDR2 is FQNEAQ. This CDR3 comprises 17 residues. The V gene lost 3 bases and the J gene lost 13 bases, with 25 bases spanning the gap. DNA for the CDR3: TGTGCCAGCAGCTTTCCCCTCTACGGTCCCTCAATCTCTCCCCTCCACTTT. This encodes CASSFPLYGPSISPLHF. Filled out from reference TRBV7-8 and TRBJ1-6, the complete variable domain reads GAGVSQSPRYKVAKRGQDVALRCDPISGHVSLFWYQQALGQGPEFLTYFQNEAQLDKSGLPSDRFFAERPEGSVSTLKIQRTQQEDSAVYLCASSFPLYGPSISPLHFGNGTRLTVT.

The gene calls are TRBV6-6 and TRBJ2-7; TRBD2 agrees at 7 bases. Trimming at V came to 6 bases and at J to 7 bases, leaving 15 bases not matched to a gene. CDR1 and CDR2 (germline): MNHNY, SVGAGI (reference sequence). The CDR3 spans 15 residues. The CDR3 region is CASSIARGSSQEQYF. The DNA for the CDR3 is TGTGCCAGCAGCATCGCCCGCGGGAGTTCGCAAGAGCAGTACTTC.

The V call is TRBV18, the J call TRBJ2-3; 9 nucleotides match TRBD1. The length of the CDR3 is 15 residues. V lost 6 bases, J lost 4 bases, and 8 bases stayed unmatched. The germline V gene encodes CDR1 KGHSH and CDR2 LQKENI. CDR3: CASSGGQGSPDTQYF. The DNA for the CDR3 is TGTGCCAGCTCGGGTGGACAGGGGTCGCCAGATACGCAGTATTTT.